This T cell receptor beta chain was captured in a study of CD8 T cells in ankylosing spondylitis. The study, taken as a whole, reports: A TCR beta motif of eight highly homologous variants appeared characteristic of ankylosing spondylitis blood. CD8+ cells made up the disease-linked clones, which were relatively rare in peripheral blood.

Using its own MiXCR run on the 5' RACE reads, TCRdb lists one record per CDR3 protein. The sample yields fewer than 80,000 distinct CDR3 sequences, under 5.5% seen once. This clonotype was observed many times. Its antigen is unknown. The junction departs from the called germline gene at one end, perhaps through a read error. Germline CDR1 DFQATT, CDR2 SNEGSKA (reference sequence). This CDR3 spans 14 amino acids. The sample was blood, either unsorted or a sorted T cell fraction (not recorded which). This TCR derives from a male donor with ankylosing spondylitis or in good health (not recorded which). The chain couples TRBV20-1 to TRBJ2-2; a possible D gene is TRBD2 (6 bases). The CDR3 here is CSARATLATGELFF. CDR3 DNA sequence: TGCAGTGCCAGAGCCACTCTAGCGACCGGGGAGCTGTTTTTT.